This TCR beta chain originates from a study of OX40 agonist ivuxolimab in advanced cancers. For context, the study as a whole: Ivuxolimab was an agonistic, fully human IgG2 monoclonal antibody directed against OX40 (CD134), a costimulatory receptor. The paper reports the monotherapy dose-escalation portion (N ≈ 50 patients) of the phase I ivuxolimab trial. Peripheral TCRbeta sequencing was intended to test whether TCR sequence diversity was altered and clonal T-cell expansion was caused by ivuxolimab. Patients were allowed to have had prior anti-PD-1, anti-PD-L1 or anti-CTLA-4 therapy, and approximately 43% of the dose-escalation patients had previously received checkpoint inhibitors. Partial responses were achieved by three dose-escalation patients, of whom one had hepatocellular carcinoma and two had cutaneous melanoma. Intravenous ivuxolimab was administered to patients every 2 weeks at six dose levels: 0.01, 0.1, 0.3, 1.5, 3 and 10 mg/kg. The dose-escalation cohort was around 83% male with a mean age of around 62 years, ranging from about 20 to 80. Among the roughly 54 dose-escalation patients, around 20 had hepatocellular carcinoma, roughly 15 melanoma, 9 renal cell carcinoma and 9 head and neck cancer. The paper as a whole reports these results and caveats: In the 0.1-3.0 mg/kg groups, partial responders were among the patients with the lowest normalized peripheral clonal expansion, particularly in CD8+ T cells. After ivuxolimab, expanded clones were on average more numerous among CD8+ T cells than among CD4+ T cells. At doses from 0.1 to 3.0 mg/kg, clonal expansion was seen in both CD4+ and CD8+ blood T cells between baseline and week 6. The antigen specificity of the clonally expanded peripheral T cells was not determined. Low levels of normalized T-cell clonal expansion were also seen in some patients who did not respond.

From its cysteine to its phenylalanine, the CDR3 spans 15 amino acids. The sequence is cut down to CDR3 DNA, 45 bases in frame from base 1. The germline V gene (reference sequence) sets CDR1 to SEHNR and CDR2 to FQNEAQ. V gives up 1 base and J gives up 4 bases, and the segment between their germline ends measures 13 bases. As for this clone: What this receptor recognizes is not known. There are no base qualities to consult, and no much larger clone falls within one base.

The trial excluded patients who had a history of autoimmune disease or were on systemic immunosuppression. Peripheral blood for TCR sequencing was collected from all dose cohorts at baseline, on cycle 4 day 1, and on cycle 7 day 1. Samples were obtained from an open-label, multicenter, first-in-human phase I dose-escalation trial of ivuxolimab. Adults with locally advanced or metastatic melanoma, renal cell, hepatocellular, or head and neck squamous cell carcinoma were enrolled in the trial. Before TCR sequencing, CD4+ T cells and CD8+ T cells from peripheral blood were sorted into separate populations. Genomic DNA was extracted from sorted cells for sequencing of the TCRbeta CDR3 region. The immunoSEQ Assay was used to sequence the TCRbeta CDR3 regions. The table was pulled from immuneACCESS by TCRdb, which kept in-frame rearrangements only. Such tables lose some clones; where checked, under half of the loss comes from unresolved V genes, and the rest has no known cause. The sample table lists more than 20,000 clones, 88% of them with a count of one. The ten biggest clones cover approximately 10% of the sample.

This clonotype was obtained from an adult with an advanced solid tumor such as melanoma, head and neck, liver or kidney cancer. Specimen: CD4+ or CD8+ T cells sorted from blood, collected in a trial of the OX40 agonist ivuxolimab. The chain joins TRBV7-9 to TRBJ2-5; the D gene is perhaps TRBD1, from 6 matching bases. The DNA reads as follows: TGTGCCAGCAGCTTAGGACCAGGGGTCGGAGAGACCCAGTACTTC. Translated, this is CASSLGPGVGETQYF.